A selection of T cell receptor beta chains follows, all from one sample in a study of cytomegalovirus exposure and HLA in healthy donors. Libraries were prepared by immunoSEQ multiplex PCR; TCRdb keeps only in-frame clonotypes and omits some of them. The repertoire includes around 71,000 clones, 60% to 70% of them detected once, and over 5.5% sits in the top ten. The source material was PBMCs. The source is a man aged 25 to 40 in good health and CMV-seropositive. Each CDR3 is given with its conserved first and last residue. Each record gives: clone size, J gene, V gene, D gene, CDR3 DNA, CDR3 protein. D genes are given only for firm matches. Size is stated for part of the rows, as once, few or many counts, or as a class when the clone is expanded.

size: NA
J: TRBJ1-1
V: TRBV4-1
D: NA
DNA: TGCGCCAGCAGGAGCATCACAGGGAGTGGGGACAACACTGAAGCTTTCTTT
CDR3: CASRSITGSGDNTEAFF

size: NA
J: TRBJ1-2
V: TRBV27
D: NA
DNA: TGTGCCAGCAGTTTAGGGGGGGTCGATGGCTACACCTTC
CDR3: CASSLGGVDGYTF

size: NA
J: TRBJ2-2
V: TRBV4-3
D: TRBD2
DNA: TGCGCCAGCAGCCAAGACAGCGGGGATAACACCGGGGAGCTGTTTTTT
CDR3: CASSQDSGDNTGELFF

size: NA
J: TRBJ2-2
V: TRBV4-1
D: NA
DNA: TGCGCCAGCAGCCAAGAGCGTATGCAGGCGAACACCGGGGAGCTGTTTTTT
CDR3: CASSQERMQANTGELFF

size: few
J: TRBJ2-5
V: TRBV19
D: TRBD1
DNA: TGTGCCAGTAGCACCAGACAGGGGGGAGAGACCCAGTACTTC
CDR3: CASSTRQGGETQYF

size: few
J: TRBJ2-7
V: TRBV5-1
D: TRBD1
DNA: TGCGCCAGCAGCTATTCATTCCGGACAGGGGCCTATTCCTACGAGCAGTACTTC
CDR3: CASSYSFRTGAYSYEQYF

size: few
J: TRBJ2-7
V: TRBV28
D: TRBD2
DNA: TGTGCCAGCAGGCTTAGCGGGGGGGCCTACGAGCAGTACTTC
CDR3: CASRLSGGAYEQYF

size: NA
J: TRBJ2-7
V: TRBV5-1
D: NA
DNA: TGCGCCAGCCAACAGCGGACTGGAGGCTACGAGCAGTACTTC
CDR3: CASQQRTGGYEQYF

size: NA
J: TRBJ1-1
V: TRBV5-1
D: NA
DNA: TGCGCCAGCAGCTTGTCCCTCAACACTGAAGCTTTCTTT
CDR3: CASSLSLNTEAFF

size: NA
J: TRBJ1-5
V: TRBV7-6
D: NA
DNA: TGTGCCAGCAGCTTAGTTGGAGGGCGGGATCAGCCCCAGCATTTT
CDR3: CASSLVGGRDQPQHF

size: NA
J: TRBJ2-2
V: TRBV10-3
D: TRBD1
DNA: TGTGCCATCAGTGTTGGCAGGGGGACCGGGGAGCTGTTTTTT
CDR3: CAISVGRGTGELFF

size: few
J: TRBJ2-3
V: TRBV10-3
D: TRBD2
DNA: TGTGCCATCAGACCCTGGACTAGCGGGGGGGCACCCACAGATACGCAGTATTTT
CDR3: CAIRPWTSGGAPTDTQYF

size: NA
J: TRBJ2-2
V: TRBV5-1
D: TRBD2
DNA: TGCGCCAGCAGCTTGGGACTAGCGGGGTCCGGGGAGCTGTTTTTT
CDR3: CASSLGLAGSGELFF

size: NA
J: TRBJ2-3
V: TRBV5-1
D: TRBD2
DNA: TGCGCCAGCAGCTTGAATCCTAGCGGGAGTACGGATACGCAGTATTTT
CDR3: CASSLNPSGSTDTQYF

size: few
J: TRBJ1-5
V: TRBV6-1
D: NA
DNA: TGTGCCAGCAGTGAACTAGGGGGCAATCAGCCCCAGCATTTT
CDR3: CASSELGGNQPQHF

size: NA
J: TRBJ1-5
V: TRBV6-1
D: TRBD1
DNA: TGTGCCAGCAGTGAAGGGACAGGGCTCGCCAATCAGCCCCAGCATTTT
CDR3: CASSEGTGLANQPQHF

size: once
J: TRBJ2-1
V: TRBV29-1
D: NA
DNA: TGCAGCGTTGAAGACCCCCAGGGGTACAATGAGCAGTTCTTC
CDR3: CSVEDPQGYNEQFF

size: NA
J: TRBJ2-3
V: TRBV5-5
D: TRBD2
DNA: TGTGCCAGCAGCTCCCGACTAGCGGGCTATAGCACAGATACGCAGTATTTT
CDR3: CASSSRLAGYSTDTQYF

size: few
J: TRBJ1-1
V: TRBV29-1
D: TRBD1
DNA: TGCAGCGTTGAACTCAGGGGGTTAACTTTCTTT
CDR3: CSVELRGLTFF

size: many
J: TRBJ2-1
V: TRBV19
D: NA
DNA: TGTGCCAGTAGTATGGGCCCCGGCGATGAGCAGTTCTTC
CDR3: CASSMGPGDEQFF

size: few
J: TRBJ1-4
V: TRBV2
D: TRBD1
DNA: TGTGCCAGCAGAAATTACAGGGGCTCTGGCACTAATGAAAAACTGTTTTTT
CDR3: CASRNYRGSGTNEKLFF

size: NA
J: TRBJ2-6
V: TRBV19
D: NA
DNA: TGTGCCAGTAGTTCAGCTGGGGCCAACGTCCTGACTTTC
CDR3: CASSSAGANVLTF

size: NA
J: TRBJ2-7
V: TRBV7-9
D: NA
DNA: TGTGCCAGCAGCTTAGAGAGTTCATTCTACGAGCAGTACTTC
CDR3: CASSLESSFYEQYF

size: NA
J: TRBJ1-5
V: TRBV28
D: NA
DNA: TGTGCCAGCATAGGAGCCAGCAATCAGCCCCAGCATTTT
CDR3: CASIGASNQPQHF

size: NA
J: TRBJ1-6
V: TRBV2
D: NA
DNA: TGTGCCAGCGACAGGATCCGGGCTAATAATTCACCCCTCCACTTT
CDR3: CASDRIRANNSPLHF

size: once
J: TRBJ2-7
V: TRBV7-9
D: NA
DNA: TGTGCCAGCAGCCCCCCCCTGCGGCCCTACGAGCAGTACTTC
CDR3: CASSPPLRPYEQYF

size: NA
J: TRBJ1-1
V: TRBV5-5
D: NA
DNA: TGTGCCAGCAGCCCAAAGCTACAGAGGAACACTGAAGCTTTCTTT
CDR3: CASSPKLQRNTEAFF

size: NA
J: TRBJ2-7
V: TRBV27
D: NA
DNA: TGTGCCAGCAGTTTGATTGGGGGGACCTACGAGCAGTACTTC
CDR3: CASSLIGGTYEQYF

size: NA
J: TRBJ2-3
V: TRBV4-2
D: TRBD2
DNA: TGTGCCAGCAGCCCCCGCCGAGCGGGGGCGTCAGATACGCAGTATTTT
CDR3: CASSPRRAGASDTQYF

size: NA
J: TRBJ1-3
V: TRBV5-1
D: NA
DNA: TGCGCCAGCAGCGAACAGGTCAGCTCTGGAAACACCATATATTTT
CDR3: CASSEQVSSGNTIYF

size: NA
J: TRBJ2-2
V: TRBV29-1
D: TRBD2
DNA: TGCAGCGCCCTGAGCGGGGACACCGGGGAGCTGTTTTTT
CDR3: CSALSGDTGELFF

size: NA
J: TRBJ2-7
V: TRBV7-6
D: NA
DNA: TGTGCCAGCAGCTTAGTCCCTTATGAGGCCGGGACTGATCCCTACGAGCAGTACTTC
CDR3: CASSLVPYEAGTDPYEQYF

size: few
J: TRBJ2-1
V: TRBV6-4
D: TRBD1
DNA: TGTGCCAGCAGTGAAATTCCGGGACAGGGGGGGAATGAGCAGTTCTTC
CDR3: CASSEIPGQGGNEQFF

size: NA
J: TRBJ1-2
V: TRBV15
D: NA
DNA: TGTGCCACCAGCAGAGATCTCCCTCCGACAGTGACTGGCTACACCTTC
CDR3: CATSRDLPPTVTGYTF

size: NA
J: TRBJ2-2
V: TRBV2
D: NA
DNA: TGTGCCAGCAGGGCATTAAACACCGGGGAGCTGTTTTTT
CDR3: CASRALNTGELFF

size: NA
J: TRBJ2-7
V: TRBV29-1
D: TRBD1
DNA: TGCAGCGTTGAACCAGGGGACAGGGCCCTAGGGCCGTACTTC
CDR3: CSVEPGDRALGPYF

size: NA
J: TRBJ2-2
V: TRBV4-3
D: TRBD2
DNA: TGCGCCAGCAGCCGGACTAGCAGGAACACCGGGGAGCTGTTTTTT
CDR3: CASSRTSRNTGELFF

size: NA
J: TRBJ2-5
V: TRBV6-1
D: NA
DNA: TGTGCCAGCAGTGAAAAGCCCGACAGGTCCCAAGAGACCCAGTACTTC
CDR3: CASSEKPDRSQETQYF

size: NA
J: TRBJ1-3
V: TRBV5-6
D: NA
DNA: TGTGCCAGCAGTCTGGGGGCGCGGGGAAACACCATATATTTT
CDR3: CASSLGARGNTIYF

size: NA
J: TRBJ1-1
V: TRBV28
D: NA
DNA: TGTGCCAGCAGGAGTGAGCCTATCTTGAATGCTTTCTTT
CDR3: CASRSEPILNAFF

size: NA
J: TRBJ1-2
V: TRBV6-6
D: TRBD1
DNA: TGTGCCAGCAGTCCGGGGACAGAGTATGGCTACACCTTC
CDR3: CASSPGTEYGYTF

size: few
J: TRBJ2-5
V: TRBV5-6
D: TRBD2
DNA: TGTGCCAGCAGCGTTAGCGGGACTAAAGAGACCCAGTACTTC
CDR3: CASSVSGTKETQYF

size: NA
J: TRBJ1-1
V: TRBV5-1
D: NA
DNA: TGCGCCAGCAGCTTGAGCGGGGACACTGAAGCTTTCTTT
CDR3: CASSLSGDTEAFF

size: once
J: TRBJ2-3
V: TRBV6-1
D: TRBD1
DNA: TGTGCCAGCGGTGGACAGGGGGCATCAGATACGCAGTATTTT
CDR3: CASGGQGASDTQYF